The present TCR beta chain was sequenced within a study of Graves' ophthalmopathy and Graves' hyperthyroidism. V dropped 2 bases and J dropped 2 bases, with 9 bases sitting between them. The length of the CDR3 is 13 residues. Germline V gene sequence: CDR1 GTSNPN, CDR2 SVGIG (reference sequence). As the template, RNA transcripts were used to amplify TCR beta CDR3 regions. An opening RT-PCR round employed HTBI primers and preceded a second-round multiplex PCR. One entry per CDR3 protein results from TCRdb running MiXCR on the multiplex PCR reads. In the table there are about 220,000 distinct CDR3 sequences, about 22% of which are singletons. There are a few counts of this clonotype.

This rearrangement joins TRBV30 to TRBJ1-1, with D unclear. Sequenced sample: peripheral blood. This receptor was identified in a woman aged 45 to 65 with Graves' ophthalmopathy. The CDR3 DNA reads TGTGCCTGGAGTAGGGAGATTAACACTGAAGCTTTCTTT. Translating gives CAWSREINTEAFF. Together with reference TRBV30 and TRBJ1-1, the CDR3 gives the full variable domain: SQTIHQWPATLVQPVGSPLSLECTVEGTSNPNLYWYRQAAGRGLQLLFYSVGIGQISSEVPQNLSASRPQDRQFILSSKKLLLSDSGFYLCAWSREINTEAFFGQGTRLTVV.